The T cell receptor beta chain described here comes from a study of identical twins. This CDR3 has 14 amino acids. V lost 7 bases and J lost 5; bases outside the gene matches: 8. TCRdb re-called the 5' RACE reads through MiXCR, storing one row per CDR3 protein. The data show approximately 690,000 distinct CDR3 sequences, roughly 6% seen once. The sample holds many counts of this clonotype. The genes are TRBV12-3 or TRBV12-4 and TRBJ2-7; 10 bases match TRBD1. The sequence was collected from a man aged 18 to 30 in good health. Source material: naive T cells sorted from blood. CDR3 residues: CASKSGQGSHEQYF. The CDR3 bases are TGTGCCAGCAAATCGGGACAGGGGTCCCACGAGCAGTACTTC.